The clone carrying this T cell receptor (beta chain) was observed a handful of times. The antigen is not known. Each CDR3 protein gets one entry after TCRdb re-called the RT-PCR reads with MiXCR. The sample lists over 300,000 distinct CDR3 sequences; less than 25% were seen once. This record belongs to a study of response to subunit inactivated influenza vaccine. Study-level results: Each seasonal influenza vaccination recruits few new T cells, the authors suggested.

The starting material was PBMCs from blood, obtained less than 22 months after vaccination. The clonotype comes from a man aged 45-69 years who received an inactivated influenza vaccine.

CDR3 protein: CASSQPGGTEAFF. CDR3 DNA sequence: TGTGCCAGCAGCCAACCAGGGGGCACTGAAGCTTTCTTT. The chain has TRBV3-1 and TRBJ1-1; TRBD1 matches 7 bases. CDR1 is LGHDT and CDR2 is YNNKEL in the germline V gene (reference sequence). The junction had 1 base not matched to a gene; V was cut back by 2 bases and J by 4 bases. The CDR3 is 13 amino acids. Drawing the rest from reference TRBV3-1 and TRBJ1-1, the complete variable domain is DTAVSQTPKYLVTQMGNDKSIKCEQNLGHDTMYWYKQDSKKFLKIMFSYNNKELIINETVPNRFSPKSPDKAHLNLHINSLELGDSAVYFCASSQPGGTEAFFGQGTRLTVV.